The 19 T cell receptor beta chains given below trace back to one sample, sequenced in a study of T cells in Graves' hyperthyroidism and ophthalmopathy. RNA transcripts were the template for amplifying TCR beta CDR3 regions. First-round RT-PCR with HTBI primers amplified the TCR CDR3 region. TCRdb passed the multiplex PCR reads through MiXCR, listing each CDR3 protein once. The sample yields 400,000 to 600,000 distinct CDR3 sequences, around 21% seen once. Sequencing was done on a sample of blood. The receptor set was obtained from a young man with Graves' hyperthyroidism.

This clonotype showed up just a few times. The chain has TRBV20-1 and TRBJ2-7; D may be TRBD1 or TRBD2 (5 bases each). This CDR3 spans 15 amino acids. The germline gives CDR1 DFQATT, CDR2 SNEGSKA (reference sequence). Trimming removed 0 bases at V and 7 bases at J, with 19 bases between. The CDR3 here is CSARDFGTTTWEQYF. Written as DNA, the CDR3 is TGCAGTGCTAGAGATTTCGGGACCACCACCTGGGAGCAGTACTTC.

Many counts were recorded for this clonotype. The rearrangement uses TRBV2 and TRBJ1-1; D call uncertain. V lost 4 bases and J lost 5, with 11 bases in between. The CDR3 is made up of 13 amino acids. Germline assignment: CDR1 SNHLY and CDR2 FYNNEI. Here the CDR3 reads CASSVTRRTEAFF. As DNA, the CDR3 is TGTGCCAGCAGTGTTACTAGGCGAACTGAAGCTTTCTTT.

This clonotype was observed at least ten times. The chain recombines TRBV6-4 with TRBJ1-1, with a weak D call TRBD1 (6 bases). V lost 5 bases and J 3 bases, leaving 10 bases between the germline ends. Germline V gives CDR1 MRHNA, CDR2 SNTAGT. The CDR3 consists of 13 residues. CDR3 bases: TGTGCCAGCAGTTCGACAGGCCACACTGAAGCTTTCTTT. Amino acids: CASSSTGHTEAFF.

About this clonotype: At one end, the junction sequence differs from germline, possibly due to a read error. The chain couples TRBV6-1 to TRBJ2-5, with D unclear. In germline, CDR1 is MNHNS, CDR2 SASEGT. The CDR3 extends over 12 amino acids. The CDR3 is CAISEQQETQYF. The CDR3 DNA follows: TGTGCCATCAGTGAACAGCAAGAGACCCAGTACTTC.

There are many counts of this clonotype. CDR3 protein: CASSAPGTSPYEQYF. The CDR3 region has the DNA TGTGCCAGCAGCGCCCCCGGGACAAGCCCCTACGAGCAGTACTTC. The chain couples TRBV7-8 to TRBJ2-7, with TRBD1 as a possible D gene (6 bases). The CDR3 contains 15 residues. Germline values: CDR1 SGHVS, CDR2 FQNEAQ. The ends were cut back, 5 bases at V and 2 bases at J, with 16 bases in the middle.

The chain couples TRBV11-3 to TRBJ2-5; 11 bases are shared with TRBD1. CDR1 is SGHNT, CDR2 YENEEA, per germline. This CDR3 has 15 residues. Trimming removed 5 bases from V and 5 bases from J; junction bases left unmatched: 7. DNA for the CDR3: TGTGCCAGCAGCCTGGGACAGGGGGAGACGGAGACCCAGTACTTC. It specifies CASSLGQGETETQYF. Supplemented by reference TRBV11-3 and TRBJ2-5, the full variable domain reads EAGVVQSPRYKIIEKKQPVAFWCNPISGHNTLYWYLQNLGQGPELLIRYENEEAVDDSQLPKDRFSAERLKGVDSTLKIQPAELGDSAVYLCASSLGQGETETQYFGPGTRLLVL.

This clonotype has just a few counts. The gene calls are TRBV11-3 and TRBJ2-5, with 12 bases lining up with TRBD2. Germline V CDR1 and CDR2: SGHNT, YENEEA. CDR3 length: 15 amino acids. The trim removed 5 bases at V and 2 bases at J, leaving 3 bases unmatched. The CDR3 sequence: CASSPTSGSQETQYF. In nucleotides, the CDR3 is TGTGCCAGCAGCCCGACTAGCGGGAGTCAAGAGACCCAGTACTTC.

This rearrangement joins TRBV18 to TRBJ2-7; D may be TRBD1 (6 bases). Germline CDR1 reads KGHSH; CDR2 reads LQKENI. There are 14 residues in the CDR3. V was cut by 0 bases and J by 3 bases, with 9 bases left in between. CDR3 in DNA: TGTGCCAGCTCACCACCGGACAGCTTCTACGAGCAGTACTTC. Its translation: CASSPPDSFYEQYF.

On this clonotype itself: This CDR3 fails to terminate in the conserved phenylalanine or tryptophan, so it likely reflects a read error. The V and J genes are TRBV27 and TRBJ2-7; 9 bases are shared with TRBD1. Trimming took 9 bases from V and 0 from J; bases not matched to a gene: 3. CDR1 and CDR2 from the germline V gene are MNHEY and SMNVEV (reference sequence). This CDR3 region has 13 residues. CDR3 sequence reads: CASRQGDSYEQYL. The DNA of the CDR3 is TGTGCCAGTAGACAGGGGGACTCCTACGAGCAGTACCTC.

This clonotype has ten or more counts. This chain connects TRBV7-2 to TRBJ1-5, with D perhaps matching TRBD1 (5 bases). The CDR3 is made up of 15 amino acids. The germline V gene encodes CDR1 SGHTA and CDR2 FQGNSA. Trimming took off 7 bases at V and 2 bases at J, with 15 bases between the two ends. CDR3 sequence (DNA): TGTGCCAGCATCCCACCCGGGGGAGGCAATCAGCCCCAGCATTTT. Amino acids: CASIPPGGGNQPQHF. Full variable domain (rest looked up from reference TRBV7-2 and TRBJ1-5): GAGVSQSPSNKVTEKGKDVELRCDPISGHTALYWYRQSLGQGLEFLIYFQGNSAPDKSGLPSDRFSAERTGGSVSTLTIQRTQQEDSAVYLCASIPPGGGNQPQHFGDGTRLSIL.

The V and J genes are TRBV28 and TRBJ1-6, with 7 positions matching TRBD1. The length of the CDR3 is 14 residues. Germline CDR1 MDHEN, CDR2 SYDVKM. The V gene end was trimmed by 3 bases and the J gene end by 7 bases; junction bases not matched to a gene: 3. Here the CDR3 reads CASSFSGGNSPLHF. DNA for the CDR3: TGTGCCAGCAGTTTTTCAGGGGGAAATTCACCCCTCCACTTT.

The table lists this clonotype with many counts. The gene calls are TRBV6-1 and TRBJ1-2; the D gene is possibly TRBD1 (6 bases). Germline V gene sequence: CDR1 MNHNS, CDR2 SASEGT. The CDR3 contains 13 residues. V lost 5 bases to trimming and J lost 4 bases, with 11 bases between them. CDR3 sequence reads: CASSTGQIYGYTF. DNA for the CDR3: TGTGCCAGCAGTACGGGACAAATCTATGGCTACACCTTC.

The table lists this clonotype with many counts. The genes are TRBV12-3 or TRBV12-4 and TRBJ1-5, with D tentatively TRBD1 (6 bases). The CDR3 is made up of 17 amino acids. With 5 bases removed from V and 3 bases from J, the gap between germline ends came to 20 bases. This CDR3 is CASSPGQLGMANQPQHF. The CDR3, as DNA: TGTGCCAGCAGTCCCGGACAGTTGGGCATGGCCAATCAGCCCCAGCATTTT.

This clonotype came up many times. V usage is TRBV5-1 and J usage is TRBJ1-1, with D unresolved. From germline, CDR1 is SGHRS and CDR2 YFSETQ. The CDR3 spans 14 residues. Trimming took off 5 bases at V and 1 base at J, with 12 bases between the two ends. CDR3 coding DNA: TGCGCCAGCAGAAAGGATCTCGCGAACACTGAAGCTTTCTTT. Translation: CASRKDLANTEAFF.

This clonotype was found many times. The genes are TRBV13 and TRBJ1-2; 8 bases line up with TRBD1. Unmatched junction bases numbered 8, after V lost 4 bases and J lost 4 bases. Germline CDR1 reads PRHDT; CDR2 reads FYEKMQ (reference sequence). The CDR3 has 15 residues. CDR3 nucleotide sequence: TGTGCCAGCAGCTCCCGGGACAGGCTCCTCTATGGCTACACCTTC. It yields the protein CASSSRDRLLYGYTF.

In its sample, this clonotype was seen many times. V gene TRBV5-5 combines with J gene TRBJ1-1; D uncertain. The ends were cut back, 0 bases at V and 10 bases at J, with 10 bases in the middle. Germline loops: CDR1 SGHKS, CDR2 YYEKEE (reference sequence). The CDR3 consists of 12 residues. The DNA of the CDR3 is TGTGCCAGCAGCTTGGCCCAGGATGGAGCTTTCTTT. This translates into CASSLAQDGAFF.

Many counts were recorded for this clonotype. The chain is built from TRBV2 and TRBJ2-7; 7 nucleotides match TRBD2. Per germline, CDR1 SNHLY and CDR2 FYNNEI. The CDR3 has 15 amino acids. V gave up 2 bases and J gave up 2 bases; unmatched junction bases: 6. CDR3 in amino acids: CASSEIGGVAYEQYF. For the CDR3, the DNA is TGTGCCAGCAGTGAAATTGGGGGGGTCGCCTACGAGCAGTACTTC.

The chain combines TRBV5-8 with TRBJ1-5, with D possibly TRBD1 on 6 matching bases. Trimming removed 2 bases from V and 4 bases from J, with 13 bases in between. The CDR3 has 15 residues. Germline values: CDR1 SGHTS, CDR2 YDEGEE. Here the CDR3 DNA reads TGTGCCAGCAGCTTCTGGACAGTAGGGAATCAGCCCCAGCATTTT. Its translation: CASSFWTVGNQPQHF.

This clonotype appeared many times. The chain recombines TRBV6-1 with TRBJ1-2, with 7 nucleotides matching TRBD1. The germline V gene encodes CDR1 MNHNS and CDR2 SASEGT. J lost 3 bases, V lost 2 bases, and 12 bases had no gene match. The length of the CDR3 is 17 residues. CDR3 sequence: CASSEHRGGGLYYGYTF. The CDR3 region has the DNA TGTGCCAGCAGTGAACACAGGGGTGGAGGTTTGTACTATGGCTACACCTTC.